This entry concerns a single T cell receptor (beta chain). V lost 6 bases, J lost 10 bases, and 5 bases stayed unmatched. The germline gives CDR1 SNHLY, CDR2 FYNNEI. The CDR3 sequence is 13 residues long. This sample stems from a study of cytomegalovirus exposure and HLA in healthy donors. The primer mix had 60 Vbeta and 13 Jbeta primers. Original processing notes: About 88 million unique TCR beta chains, around 11 million of them shared, were counted by a later analysis. Profiled with immunoSEQ multiplex PCR; TCRdb holds only in-frame clones, not every one. That table supplies the V and J calls and clone size; D and trimming were determined from the DNA. The profile shows about 230,000 clones, around four fifths of them singletons.

The specimen sequenced was PBMCs. This clonotype originated in a woman aged 60 to 75 in good health and CMV-seropositive. This chain joins TRBV2 and TRBJ1-6, with 8 bases matching TRBD1. The CDR3 DNA is TGTGCCAGCAGGGAGGACAGGGACTCACCCCTCCACTTT. It specifies CASREDRDSPLHF.